This T cell receptor beta chain is from a study of T-cell memory formation after mild COVID-19. As for the study in general: Largely donor-specific TCR clusters were found.

With 2 bases clipped from V and 0 bases from J, the junction kept 5 bases outside the gene matches. The germline gives CDR1 SGHKS, CDR2 YYEKEE (reference sequence). This CDR3 is built from 16 residues. One entry per CDR3 protein results from TCRdb running MiXCR on the 5' RACE reads. Of around 390,000 distinct CDR3 sequences in the sample, more than 15% are singletons; the top ten hold approximately 21%. Note on this clonotype: Antigen specificity is unknown.

The study, taken as a whole, reports: Some responding clones appeared in pre-infection memory, suggesting cross-reactive memory joined. Clones that contracted clustered mainly in CM and EM if CD4+ and in EMRA if CD8+. Second-wave clones with a day 37 peak had unconfirmed SARS-CoV-2 specificity.

Sequencing input: PBMCs or a T cell subset sorted from them (not recorded which). The receptor was derived from a man aged 18-30 years who had mild COVID-19 (a few samples of this study predate the infection). Cell type and time point are not known. The chain joins TRBV5-5 to TRBJ1-5; 7 bases map to TRBD1. CDR3 loop: CASSFKGAGSNQPQHF. CDR3 DNA sequence: TGTGCCAGCAGCTTTAAGGGGGCGGGTAGCAATCAGCCCCAGCATTTT. The full variable domain, with the rest looked up from reference TRBV5-5 and TRBJ1-5, is DAGVTQSPTHLIKTRGQQVTLRCSPISGHKSVSWYQQVLGQGPQFIFQYYEKEERGRGNFPDRFSARQFPNYSSELNVNALLLGDSALYLCASSFKGAGSNQPQHFGDGTRLSIL.